A selection of T cell receptor beta chains follows, all from one sample in a study of blood T cell repertoires in COVID-19. The method was immunoSEQ multiplex PCR; TCRdb's version includes in-frame clones alone and lacks a portion of them. The data show about 110,000 clones, over 75% seen once. The specimen was peripheral blood. All receptors come from a woman in her seventies with acute or convalescent COVID-19. CDR3s leave out the opening cysteine and the closing phenylalanine or tryptophan. Each record gives: CDR3 protein, J gene, CDR3 length, V gene.

ASRYRGHTEAF	TRBJ1-1	11	TRBV7-9
AWSVFGLGGSYNEQF	TRBJ2-1	15	TRBV30
ASVGAAGDGYT	TRBJ1-2	11	TRBV25-1
ASSFFTRERGQETQY	TRBJ2-5	15	TRBV9
ASSPLTGETTDTQY	TRBJ2-3	14	TRBV18
ASSWTATYNYGYT	TRBJ1-2	13	TRBV7-2
ASSSQGNEQF	TRBJ2-1	10	TRBV5-1
ASSLTAAGAYGYT	TRBJ1-2	13	TRBV7-9
ASSYPGQGRSGANVLT	TRBJ2-6	16	TRBV28
ASSATPGLAGEGSYNEQF	TRBJ2-1	18	TRBV19
ASSIVPGQGPQH	TRBJ1-5	12	TRBV19
ASSRGGADTQY	TRBJ2-3	11	TRBV7-3
ATDRGAGYGYT	TRBJ1-2	11	TRBV19
ASSSSGIHQGEQY	TRBJ2-7	13	TRBV28
ASEPPSGVGAKNIQY	TRBJ2-4	15	TRBV28
ASSTDPRARNSPLH	TRBJ1-6	14	TRBV19
ASSPSLVGHPGNTIY	TRBJ1-3	15	TRBV18
ASSKEGLAGGGTDTQY	TRBJ2-3	16	TRBV21-1
ATRAGGGTNEKLF	TRBJ1-4	13	TRBV10-3
ASSRRGGYNEQF	TRBJ2-1	12	TRBV11-2
ATSRDPGFDSPLH	TRBJ1-6	13	TRBV15
ASNQGGGAHGQPQH	TRBJ1-5	14	TRBV3-1/TRBV3-2
ASSIGGWGYGYT	TRBJ1-2	12	TRBV19
ASTRGTGSWNGNQPQH	TRBJ1-5	16	TRBV12-5
ASSSFWTSGNSYEQY	TRBJ2-7	15	TRBV28
ASSLGGTGAENTIY	TRBJ1-3	14	TRBV5-1
ARSSSGVHNSPLH	TRBJ1-6	13	TRBV5-3
ASSVNRDNIGYT	TRBJ1-2	12	TRBV9
ANLGTATDTQY	TRBJ2-3	11	TRBV9
ASSLSEAWNSPLH	TRBJ1-6	13	TRBV7-9
ASSLLRVGEKLF	TRBJ1-4	12	TRBV7-9
ASSSYPPDTQY	TRBJ2-3	11	TRBV7-3
ASSSSTGAGNTIY	TRBJ1-3	13	TRBV7-2
SVALLSGAVTEAF	TRBJ1-1	13	TRBV29-1
ASSLGTDRNTIY	TRBJ1-3	12	TRBV11-2
SASKGAQGYT	TRBJ1-2	10	TRBV20-1
ASSSAGTGNTEAF	TRBJ1-1	13	TRBV5-1
ASSHRRGQSEKLF	TRBJ1-4	13	TRBV4-3
ASSLEFQEMNTEAF	TRBJ1-1	14	TRBV5-6
ASSFGIGRASYEQY	TRBJ2-7	14	TRBV13
ASSPDGGYYGYT	TRBJ1-2	12	TRBV11-2